The 24 T cell receptor beta chains presented below share a single source sample, sequenced in a study of blood T cell repertoires in COVID-19. Assay used: immunoSEQ multiplex PCR; TCRdb lists only in-frame clones, some missing. The sample includes 150,000 or so clones, roughly 78% of them seen just once. Material: peripheral blood. The receptors stem from a human donor with acute or convalescent COVID-19. The donor label of this sample is uncertain.

This clone appeared once. Here the CDR3 DNA reads TGTGCCAGCAGCGCCCATCAAAGACATACACAATATACGCAGTATTTT. It specifies CASSAHQRHTQYTQYF. This chain connects TRBV7-8 to TRBJ2-3, with D hard to call. In germline, CDR1 is SGHVS, CDR2 FQNEAQ. Trimming pared 5 bases from V and 7 bases from J, leaving 22 bases between. There are 16 residues in the CDR3.

The chain links TRBV27 to TRBJ1-1; D call uncertain. This CDR3 has 14 residues. Trimming cost V 2 bases and J 1 base, with 8 bases left between them. Germline CDR1 reads MNHEY; CDR2 reads SMNVEV (reference sequence). The CDR3 sequence: CASSLRGQNTEAFF. The CDR3 DNA is TGTGCCAGCAGTTTACGAGGGCAGAACACTGAAGCTTTCTTT.

The rearrangement joins TRBV19 to TRBJ1-1; a possible D gene is TRBD1 (6 bases). The CDR3 has 14 amino acids. The V gene lost 3 bases and the J gene lost 3 bases, with 11 bases spanning the gap. Germline V lookup: CDR1 LNHDA, CDR2 SQIVND (reference sequence). As DNA, the CDR3 is TGTGCCAGTAGTATTACAGGGATGGACACTGAAGCTTTCTTT. Its translation is CASSITGMDTEAFF.

This chain links TRBV13 with TRBJ1-1, with D hard to call. The CDR3 covers 13 residues. The V end lost 1 base, the J end lost 1 base, and 4 bases lay between the germline ends. The germline V gene has CDR1 PRHDT and CDR2 FYEKMQ (reference sequence). CDR3 amino acids: CASSLVANTEAFF. The CDR3 region has the DNA TGTGCCAGCAGCTTAGTGGCGAACACTGAAGCTTTCTTT.

The chain carries TRBV7-9 and TRBJ1-5; 7 positions match TRBD1. CDR1 and CDR2 (germline): SEHNR, FQNEAQ (reference sequence). The trim removed 5 bases at V and 0 bases at J, leaving 4 bases unmatched. This CDR3 has 15 amino acids. The CDR3 DNA reads as TGTGCCAGCAGCCCGGGACAGCTTAGCAATCAGCCCCAGCATTTT. It is translated as CASSPGQLSNQPQHF.

The chain is built from TRBV4-2 and TRBJ2-3; the match to TRBD1 covers 10 bases. The CDR3 loop spans 16 amino acids. The V and J ends lost 1 base and 1 base, in that order; junction bases with no gene match: 2. Germline CDR1 is LGHNA and CDR2 is YNFKEQ. This CDR3 reads CASSQGDRGGTDTQYF. The CDR3 DNA sequence: TGTGCCAGCAGCCAAGGGGACAGGGGTGGCACAGATACGCAGTATTTT.

The chain combines TRBV5-6 with TRBJ2-5; D might be TRBD2 (5 bases). The CDR3 sequence is 14 residues long. In germline, CDR1 is SGHDT, CDR2 YYEEEE. The germline V and J ends were trimmed by 3 bases and 5 bases, with 14 bases remaining between them. The CDR3 DNA is TGTGCCAGCAGCTCCTTCGGACTTGGGGAGACCCAGTACTTC. It is translated as CASSSFGLGETQYF.

V gene TRBV7-2 combines with J gene TRBJ1-6, with unresolved D. The germline gives CDR1 SGHTA, CDR2 FQGNSA. The CDR3 totals 15 residues. Trimming shortened V by 2 bases and J by 7 bases, and 12 bases separated the two germline ends. In DNA form, the CDR3 reads TGTGCCAGCAGCTTAACTAGGAACGACAATTCACCCCTCCACTTT. This translates into CASSLTRNDNSPLHF.

The chain combines TRBV18 with TRBJ1-5; the D gene is possibly TRBD1 (5 bases). The ends were cut back, 6 bases at V and 4 bases at J, with 13 bases in the middle. Germline CDR1 KGHSH, CDR2 LQKENI. This CDR3 comprises 14 residues. The CDR3 DNA follows: TGTGCCAGCTCCCACGGGGGGAGAAATCAGCCCCAGCATTTT. It codes for CASSHGGRNQPQHF.

This sequence joins TRBV5-1 and TRBJ1-6; D gene uncertain. V gave up 3 bases and J gave up 9 bases, with 16 bases separating them. This CDR3 is built from 15 residues. Looked up from germline, CDR1 is SGHRS and CDR2 is YFSETQ. In DNA, the CDR3 is TGCGCCAGCAGCTCTTTGGGAGGAGCGGGTTCACCCCTCCACTTT. Amino acids: CASSSLGGAGSPLHF.

There are a few counts of this clone. This chain links TRBV7-8 with TRBJ1-4; D remains unclear. Trimming shortened V by 4 bases and J by 2 bases, and 11 bases separated the two germline ends. The CDR3 contains 15 residues. Germline V lookup: CDR1 SGHVS, CDR2 FQNEAQ. The CDR3 DNA follows: TGTGCCAGCAGCTCAGCGGGAGGCACTAATGAAAAACTGTTTTTT. This sequence encodes CASSSAGGTNEKLFF.

The chain couples TRBV5-6 to TRBJ1-2; D gene unclear. V was clipped by 1 base and J by 0 bases, with 10 bases between them. The CDR3 loop spans 15 amino acids. Germline values: CDR1 SGHDT, CDR2 YYEEEE. In DNA, the CDR3 is TGTGCCAGCAGCTTGCTCCAGAGGGCTAACTATGGCTACACCTTC. Its protein product is CASSLLQRANYGYTF.

The V and J genes are TRBV5-6 and TRBJ1-5, with D possibly TRBD1 on 6 matching bases. This CDR3 has 15 amino acids. Trimming stripped 3 bases from V and 2 bases from J, with 12 bases between. Per germline, CDR1 SGHDT and CDR2 YYEEEE. CDR3 DNA: TGTGCCAGCAGCTCATGGGGGGGGCGCAATCAGCCCCAGCATTTT. This encodes CASSSWGGRNQPQHF.

This chain connects TRBV6-6 to TRBJ1-5; 7 positions match TRBD1. V lost 6 bases, J lost 0 bases, and 5 bases stayed unmatched. This CDR3 has 15 amino acids. Germline CDR1 and CDR2: MNHNY and SVGAGI (reference sequence). As DNA, the CDR3 is TGTGCCAGCAGAATCAGGGACAGTAGCAATCAGCCCCAGCATTTT. The encoded protein is CASRIRDSSNQPQHF.

The chain has TRBV5-8 and TRBJ1-2, with no clear D. CDR3 length equals 15 residues. Germline V CDR1 and CDR2: SGHTS, YDEGEE. V gave up 2 bases and J gave up 0 bases, with 11 bases separating them. In DNA form, the CDR3 reads TGTGCCAGCAGCTTATTGCGGAGTTCTAACTATGGCTACACCTTC. It specifies CASSLLRSSNYGYTF.

The chain couples TRBV7-2 to TRBJ1-1; 12 nucleotides line up with TRBD1. J was trimmed by 2 bases and V by 0 bases; bases with no gene match: 7. The CDR3 has 18 residues. Germline loops: CDR1 SGHTA, CDR2 FQGNSA. DNA of the CDR3: TGTGCCAGCAGCTTAGCCGGGACAGGGGGCGAGACAAACACTGAAGCTTTCTTT. Translated: CASSLAGTGGETNTEAFF.

The chain employs TRBV5-1 and TRBJ2-1; 8 bases map to TRBD2. Trimming at V came to 3 bases and at J to 4 bases, leaving 15 bases not matched to a gene. Germline V gene lookup returns CDR1 SGHRS and CDR2 YFSETQ. The CDR3 spans 18 residues. CDR3: CASSSIPGAGAGYNEQFF. CDR3 bases: TGCGCCAGCAGCTCCATCCCCGGAGCGGGGGCAGGATACAATGAGCAGTTCTTC.

The chain recombines TRBV2 with TRBJ1-3; possible D gene TRBD1, 6 bases. The CDR3 has 14 amino acids. Trimming cost V 7 bases and J 0 bases, with 10 bases left between them. Germline V gives CDR1 SNHLY, CDR2 FYNNEI. The CDR3 region is CASKGGNSGNTIYF. The CDR3, as DNA: TGTGCCAGCAAGGGGGGGAACTCTGGAAACACCATATATTTT.

The V and J genes are TRBV29-1 and TRBJ2-7; 7 bases agree with TRBD1. V shed 7 bases and J 3 bases; nucleotides not matched to a gene: 9. Germline CDR1 is SQVTM and CDR2 is ANQGSEA. CDR3 length: 13 amino acids. The CDR3 DNA reads TGCAGCGCAAAGACGGGACAGAGCTACGAGCAGTACTTC. This translates into CSAKTGQSYEQYF.

This chain links TRBV4-3 with TRBJ1-1, with D possibly TRBD1 on 6 matching bases. This CDR3 spans 15 amino acids. Trimming removed 0 bases from V and 2 bases from J, with 10 bases in between. Germline V CDR1 and CDR2: LGHNA, YSLEER. CDR3 DNA: TGCGCCAGCAGCCAAGATAGGGGGTCTAACACTGAAGCTTTCTTT. Translated, it gives CASSQDRGSNTEAFF.

The chain links TRBV3-1 (or the pseudogene TRBV3-2) to TRBJ1-6; D gene unclear. The CDR3 totals 18 residues. V lost 0 bases to trimming and J lost 6 bases, with 18 bases between them. The V gene's germline CDR1 is LGHDT and CDR2 YNNKEL (reference sequence). The CDR3 here is CASSQDTLPKEFNSPLHF. The CDR3 DNA reads as TGTGCCAGCAGCCAAGACACCCTGCCAAAAGAGTTTAATTCACCCCTCCACTTT.

This clone was seen once. The chain is built from TRBV30 and TRBJ1-1; no firm D call. Germline V gene data show CDR1 as GTSNPN and CDR2 as SVGIG (reference sequence). The CDR3 runs to 12 residues. V was trimmed by 0 bases and J by 6 bases, leaving 8 bases between them. This CDR3 reads CAWSVWAAEAFF. The CDR3 DNA reads TGTGCCTGGAGTGTTTGGGCTGCTGAAGCTTTCTTT.

V and J are TRBV5-1 and TRBJ1-2, with D perhaps matching TRBD1 (6 bases). The CDR3 length is 15 residues. Trimming cost V 0 bases and J 4 bases, with 13 bases left between them. The V gene's germline CDR1 is SGHRS and CDR2 YFSETQ. The CDR3 DNA follows: TGCGCCAGCAGCTTGGGAGGGGGTCAAAGCTATGGCTACACCTTC. This translates into CASSLGGGQSYGYTF. Using reference TRBV5-1 and TRBJ1-2 for the parts outside the CDR3, the full variable domain is KAGVTQTPRYLIKTRGQQVTLSCSPISGHRSVSWYQQTPGQGLQFLFEYFSETQRNKGNFPGRFSGRQFSNSRSEMNVSTLELGDSALYLCASSLGGGQSYGYTFGSGTRLTVV.

The chain joins TRBV7-2 to TRBJ2-7; 7 nucleotides line up with TRBD1. V was clipped by 5 bases and J by 7 bases; unmatched bases: 8. CDR3 length: 13 amino acids. CDR1 and CDR2 from the germline V gene are SGHTA and FQGNSA. The CDR3 nucleotides read TGTGCCAGCAGCATAGACAGGGTGCGGGAGCAGTACTTC. This gives the protein CASSIDRVREQYF.